This TCR beta chain was recorded in a study of blood T cell repertoires in COVID-19 (dated by TCRdb to the early 2020s). Turning to the overall study: Samples covering the acute and convalescent phases of COVID-19 were provided by collaborators in the United States, Italy and Spain. Deeply sampled blood TCRbeta repertoires from subjects exposed to, actively infected with, or recovered from COVID-19 were included in the dataset. Samples came from the ongoing ImmuneRACE study (first 160 participants) plus 1,254 subjects from 6 global collaborators. Where available, HLA class I and class II types were taken from metadata supplied by the sample provider and were not determined by assay-based typing. The repertoires were released in a freely available public database intended as a resource for research on the immune response to SARS-CoV-2. The material from the prospective study consisted of cDNA or gDNA derived from T cells, B-cell-depleted T cells, or PBMCs. The sample metadata nearly always contained a de-identified subject ID, COVID-19 status, age in years and sex.

About this clone itself: Which antigen it targets is not known. Base-call qualities are not available, and no considerably larger clone is one nucleotide away.

Summary of the overall study and its limitations: The quantity of clinical and demographic metadata differed by source and by participant and was supplied without curation.

At one collaborating source in Seattle, patients were enrolled during active infection and were followed longitudinally through the course of disease. Collaborating institutions collected whole blood in K2EDTA tubes following their own protocols. For TCRbeta analysis, collaborator samples were shipped as frozen whole blood, as isolated PBMCs, or as DNA extracted from either sample type. The immunoSEQ Assay, a bias-controlled multiplex PCR, was used to amplify TCRbeta CDR3 regions from genomic DNA. Per the authors' processing: Nucleated cell counts per sample were estimated from amplification of reference gene primers within the assay. To quantify the absolute abundance of each unique TCRbeta CDR3 rearrangement, sequence reads were collapsed and filtered. For each sample, productive Simpson clonality was calculated as the square root of Simpson's diversity index over productive rearrangements. This is the immuneACCESS table as TCRdb keeps it, with only in-frame sequences that have V and J called. A part of the clones is gone; compared with another copy, unresolved V genes explain less than half, and the rest is unexplained. D and trimming were read from the DNA, whereas the V and J calls and clone size are those reported in that table. The sample table records a few hundred thousand clones; 70% to 90% of these occur just once. Approximately 6.5% of the sample is in the top ten clones.

The CDR3 runs 15 residues from the cysteine to the phenylalanine. The CDR3 DNA has 45 bases and is translated from base 1. Here V drops 1 base and J drops 2 bases, and the junction holds 4 bases not matched to any gene. The germline V gene gives CDR1 as SGHVS and CDR2 as FQNEAQ. The chain links TRBV7-8 with TRBJ1-2; TRBD1 agrees with 7 junctional bases. The TCR comes from a woman aged 50 to 60 with COVID-19, enrolled during active disease. The sample consisted of peripheral blood. This receptor carries the CDR3 CASSLGTGQNYGYTF. The DNA sequence follows: TGTGCCAGCAGCTTAGGGACAGGTCAGAACTATGGCTACACCTTC.